This entry is about one T cell receptor beta chain. Its target is unknown. This record comes from a study of OX40 agonist ivuxolimab in advanced cancers. Background on the study: The dose-escalation cohort had hepatocellular carcinoma, melanoma, renal cell or head and neck cancer. The dose-escalation cohort was approximately 85% male, with a mean age of 60 years, ranging about 23 to 80. Study findings and constraints: CD4+ and CD8+ blood T cells expanded clonally by week 6 at 0.1 to 3.0 mg/kg.

Trimming shortened V by 5 bases and J by 4 bases, and 17 bases separated the two germline ends. Germline V gene sequence: CDR1 MNHEY, CDR2 SMNVEV (reference sequence). The CDR3 covers 15 residues. Profiling relied on immunoSEQ multiplex PCR, and the TCRdb table lists in-frame clones only, not all of them. In the table there are 90,000 or so clones, approximately 92% of which are singletons. Sample: CD4+ or CD8+ T cells sorted from blood, taken in a trial of the OX40 agonist ivuxolimab. The V call is TRBV27, the J call TRBJ1-1, with D perhaps TRBD1 (6 bases). The receptor was isolated from an adult with an advanced solid tumor such as melanoma, head and neck, liver or kidney cancer. Written as DNA, the CDR3 is TGTGCCAGCAGTCCGAAAACAGGGTCTTCCACTGAAGCTTTCTTT. This gives the protein CASSPKTGSSTEAFF.